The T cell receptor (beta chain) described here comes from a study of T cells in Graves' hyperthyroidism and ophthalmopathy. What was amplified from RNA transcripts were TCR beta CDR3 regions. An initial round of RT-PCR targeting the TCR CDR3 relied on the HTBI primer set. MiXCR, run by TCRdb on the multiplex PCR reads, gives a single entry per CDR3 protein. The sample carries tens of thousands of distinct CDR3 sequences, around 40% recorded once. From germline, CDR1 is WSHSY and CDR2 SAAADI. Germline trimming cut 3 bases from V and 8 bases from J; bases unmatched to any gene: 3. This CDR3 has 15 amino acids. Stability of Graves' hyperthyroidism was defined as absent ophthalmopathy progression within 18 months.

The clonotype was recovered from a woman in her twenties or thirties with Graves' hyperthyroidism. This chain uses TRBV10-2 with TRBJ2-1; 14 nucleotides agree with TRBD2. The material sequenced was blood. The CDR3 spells CASSEGTSGGHEQFF. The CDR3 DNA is TGCGCCAGCAGTGAAGGGACTAGCGGGGGTCATGAGCAGTTCTTC.